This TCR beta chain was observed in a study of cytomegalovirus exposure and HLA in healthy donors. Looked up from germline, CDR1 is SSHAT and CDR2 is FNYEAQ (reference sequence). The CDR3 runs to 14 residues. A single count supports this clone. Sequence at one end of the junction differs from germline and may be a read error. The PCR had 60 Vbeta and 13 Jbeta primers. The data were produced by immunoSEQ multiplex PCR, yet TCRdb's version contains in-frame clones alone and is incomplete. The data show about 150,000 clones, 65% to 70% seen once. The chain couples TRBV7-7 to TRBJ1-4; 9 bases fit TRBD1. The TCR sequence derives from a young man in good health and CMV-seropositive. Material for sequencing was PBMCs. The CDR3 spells CASSPGQGGEKLFF. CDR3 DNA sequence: TGTGCTAGCAGCCCGGGACAGGGCGGGGAAAAACTGTTTTTT.